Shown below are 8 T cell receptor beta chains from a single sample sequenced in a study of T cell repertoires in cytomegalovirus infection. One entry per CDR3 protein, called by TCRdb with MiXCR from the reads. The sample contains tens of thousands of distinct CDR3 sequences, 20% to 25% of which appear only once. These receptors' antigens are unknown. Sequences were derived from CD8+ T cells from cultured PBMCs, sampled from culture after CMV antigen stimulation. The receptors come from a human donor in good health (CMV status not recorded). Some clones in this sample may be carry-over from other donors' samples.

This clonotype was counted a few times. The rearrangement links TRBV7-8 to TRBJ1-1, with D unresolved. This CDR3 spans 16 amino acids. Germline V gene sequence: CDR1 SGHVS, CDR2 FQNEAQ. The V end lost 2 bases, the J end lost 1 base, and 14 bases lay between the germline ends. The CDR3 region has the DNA TGTGCCAGCAGCTTACTCAACAGACTGAGGAACACTGAAGCTTTCTTT. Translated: CASSLLNRLRNTEAFF.

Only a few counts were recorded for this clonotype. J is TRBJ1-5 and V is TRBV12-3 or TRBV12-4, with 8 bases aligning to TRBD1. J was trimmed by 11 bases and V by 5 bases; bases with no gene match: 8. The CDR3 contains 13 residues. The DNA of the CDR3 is TGTGCCAGCAGTCCCTCGGACAGGGTGGCCCAGCATTTT. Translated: CASSPSDRVAQHF.

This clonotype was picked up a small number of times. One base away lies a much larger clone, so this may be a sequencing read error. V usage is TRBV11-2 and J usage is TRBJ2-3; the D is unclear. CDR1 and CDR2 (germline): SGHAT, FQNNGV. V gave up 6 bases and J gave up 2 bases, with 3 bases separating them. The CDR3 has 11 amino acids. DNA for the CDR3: TGTGCCAGCAGTCACACAGATACGCAGTATTTT. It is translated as CASSHTDTQYF.

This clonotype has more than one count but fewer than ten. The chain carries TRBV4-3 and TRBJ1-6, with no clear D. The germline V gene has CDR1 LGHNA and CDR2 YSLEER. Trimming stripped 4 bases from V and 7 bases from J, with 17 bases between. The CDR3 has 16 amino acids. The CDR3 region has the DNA TGCGCCAGCAGCCTAGACTTCTGGGGTGCGAATTCACCCCTCCACTTT. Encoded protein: CASSLDFWGANSPLHF.

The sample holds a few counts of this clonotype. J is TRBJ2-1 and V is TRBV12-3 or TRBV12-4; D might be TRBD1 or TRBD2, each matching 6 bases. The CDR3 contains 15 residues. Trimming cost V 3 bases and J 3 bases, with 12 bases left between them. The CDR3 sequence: CASSLSRGVYNEQFF. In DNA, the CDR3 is TGTGCCAGCAGTTTGTCAAGGGGGGTCTACAATGAGCAGTTCTTC.

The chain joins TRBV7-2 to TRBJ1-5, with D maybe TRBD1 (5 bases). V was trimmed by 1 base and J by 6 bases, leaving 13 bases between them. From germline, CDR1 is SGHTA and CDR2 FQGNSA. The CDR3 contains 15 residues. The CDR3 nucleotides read TGTGCCAGCAGCTTAGAGGGCGGGGCTAGTCAGCCCCAGCATTTT. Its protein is CASSLEGGASQPQHF.

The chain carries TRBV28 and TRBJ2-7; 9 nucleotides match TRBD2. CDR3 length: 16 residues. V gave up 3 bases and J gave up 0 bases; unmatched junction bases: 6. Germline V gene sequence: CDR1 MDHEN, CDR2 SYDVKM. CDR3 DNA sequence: TGTGCCAGCAGTTTGGAAAGCGGGAGGAGCTCCTACGAGCAGTACTTC. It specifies CASSLESGRSSYEQYF.

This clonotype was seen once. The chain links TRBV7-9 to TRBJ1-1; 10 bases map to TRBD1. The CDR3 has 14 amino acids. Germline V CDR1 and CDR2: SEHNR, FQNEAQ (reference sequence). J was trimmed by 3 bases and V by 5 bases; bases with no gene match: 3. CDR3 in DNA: TGTGCCAGCAGCGTTGGGACAGGGGACACTGAAGCTTTCTTT. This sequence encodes CASSVGTGDTEAFF.